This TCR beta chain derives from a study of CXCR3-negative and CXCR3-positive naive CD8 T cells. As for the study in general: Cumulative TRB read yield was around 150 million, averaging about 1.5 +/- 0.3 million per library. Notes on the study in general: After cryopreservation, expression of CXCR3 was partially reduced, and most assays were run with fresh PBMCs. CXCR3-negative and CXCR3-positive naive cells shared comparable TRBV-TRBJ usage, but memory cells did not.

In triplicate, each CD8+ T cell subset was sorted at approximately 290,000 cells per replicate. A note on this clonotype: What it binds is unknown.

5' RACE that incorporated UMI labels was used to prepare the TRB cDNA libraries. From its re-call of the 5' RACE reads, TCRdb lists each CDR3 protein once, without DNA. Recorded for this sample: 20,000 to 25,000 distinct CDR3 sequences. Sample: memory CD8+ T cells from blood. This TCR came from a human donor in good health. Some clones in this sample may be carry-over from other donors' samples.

CDR3 residues: CASSGPTANYGYTF. The genes are TRBV7-9 and TRBJ1-2. Per the germline V gene, CDR1 is SEHNR and CDR2 is FQNEAQ (reference sequence). CDR3 length: 14 residues.